Each of the 5 T cell receptor beta chains below was sequenced from the same sample in a study of radiation and T cells in renal cell carcinoma. This table comes from immunoSEQ multiplex PCR, and its TCRdb copy is limited to in-frame clones, with some not included. The sample has around 99,000 clones, around 84% seen once. Noted time point: blood 4 weeks post-SBRT, at nephrectomy. Treatment of the sample: 15 Gy SBRT to primary tumor, nephrectomy 4 weeks later. The material sequenced was blood, taken from a patient whose treatment included radiotherapy and nephrectomy. Receptors were obtained from a man aged 60 to 69 with renal cell carcinoma.

The chain recombines TRBV19 with TRBJ2-4, with TRBD1 matching 9 bases. Germline lookup yields CDR1 LNHDA and CDR2 SQIVND (reference sequence). With 7 bases clipped from V and 9 bases from J, the junction kept 7 bases outside the gene matches. This CDR3 comprises 13 residues. The CDR3 region is CASKITGGSIQYF. The CDR3, as DNA: TGTGCCAGTAAAATAACAGGGGGCAGCATTCAGTACTTC.

This chain connects TRBV7-2 to TRBJ1-1; D uncertain. The CDR3 covers 15 residues. The germline V and J ends were trimmed by 1 base and 6 bases, with 15 bases remaining between them. Germline assignment: CDR1 SGHTA and CDR2 FQGNSA. CDR3 protein: CASSLELSWGAEAFF. CDR3 nucleotide sequence: TGTGCCAGCAGCTTAGAGTTGAGTTGGGGTGCTGAAGCTTTCTTT.

This chain links TRBV28 with TRBJ1-2; a weak D match, TRBD1 (6 bases). This CDR3 region has 13 residues. Germline assignment: CDR1 MDHEN and CDR2 SYDVKM. Trimming left V 4 bases short and J 0 bases short, with 6 bases between. The CDR3 protein is CASSWTANYGYTF. In DNA form, the CDR3 reads TGTGCCAGCAGTTGGACAGCTAACTATGGCTACACCTTC.

The rearrangement uses TRBV27 and TRBJ2-6; TRBD1 matches 9 bases. CDR1 is MNHEY, CDR2 SMNVEV, per germline (reference sequence). This CDR3 has 16 amino acids. Trimming removed 5 bases from V and 2 bases from J; junction bases left unmatched: 4. This CDR3 is CASSMDRGTGANVLTF. CDR3 DNA sequence: TGTGCCAGCAGTATGGACAGGGGAACTGGGGCCAACGTCCTGACTTTC.

J is TRBJ2-1 and V is TRBV7-3; 15 bases align to TRBD2. The V segment lost 3 bases and the J segment 5 bases; nucleotides outside the gene matches: 2. CDR1 and CDR2 (germline): SGHTA, FQGTGA. This CDR3 region has 16 residues. CDR3 amino acids: CASSFRTSGRDNEQFF. The DNA of the CDR3 is TGTGCCAGCAGCTTCAGGACTAGCGGGAGGGACAATGAGCAGTTCTTC. The variable domain in full, completed from reference TRBV7-3 and TRBJ2-1, reads GAGVSQTPSNKVTEKGKYVELRCDPISGHTALYWYRQSLGQGPEFLIYFQGTGAADDSGLPNDRFFAVRPEGSVSTLKIQRTERGDSAVYLCASSFRTSGRDNEQFFGPGTRLTVL.